These T cell receptor beta chains were read from a single sample in a study of CD8 T cells in ankylosing spondylitis. TCRdb reanalysed the 5' RACE reads using MiXCR and keeps one entry per CDR3 protein. Of a few hundred thousand distinct CDR3 sequences in the sample, roughly an eighth are singletons; the top ten hold under 7.5%. Sequenced material: blood, either unsorted or a sorted T cell fraction (not recorded which). These receptors were obtained from a male donor with ankylosing spondylitis. Each CDR3 is given with its conserved first and last residue. A D gene is named only where the DNA matches it firmly. The size entry is marked missing in some rows and otherwise reads once, few, many or a size class.

D	size	V	J	DNA	CDR3
-	few	TRBV5-1	TRBJ1-2	TGCGCCAGCGCTAGGGACGCTGCTAACTATGGCTACACCTTC	CASARDAANYGYTF
-	few	TRBV4-1	TRBJ2-1	TGCGCCAGCAGCCAACCGGGACTCTACAATGAGCAGTTCTTC	CASSQPGLYNEQFF
-	few	TRBV7-9	TRBJ2-7	TGTGCCAGCAGCGACCTAGGGAAAGACGAGCAGTACTTC	CASSDLGKDEQYF
TRBD1	-	TRBV27	TRBJ1-1	TGTGCCAGCAGTTTATCCCGGGACAGGCTTATGAACACTGAAGCTTTCTTT	CASSLSRDRLMNTEAFF
-	many	TRBV29-1	TRBJ1-2	TGCAGCGCTTTACAGGGCTCCTATGGCTACACCTTC	CSALQGSYGYTF
TRBD2	many	TRBV7-2	TRBJ2-3	TGTGCCAGCAGCCGCGACCTAGCGGGCGTTGTACAGTATTTT	CASSRDLAGVVQYF
-	few	TRBV20-1	TRBJ2-7	TGCAGTGCGGCCTACACCGAGCAGTACTTC	CSAAYTEQYF
-	few	TRBV4-2	TRBJ1-6	TGTGCCAGCAGCCAAGATTCGGCAGGGGATAGTTCACCCCTCCACTTT	CASSQDSAGDSSPLHF
-	many	TRBV12-3/TRBV12-4	TRBJ2-7	TGTGCCAGCAGTTTTAGCCGAAGCTCCTACGAGCAGTACTTC	CASSFSRSSYEQYF
-	-	TRBV2	TRBJ2-1	TGTGCCAGCACCTCGATGACAGGCGGCAATGAGCAGTTCTTC	CASTSMTGGNEQFF
-	many	TRBV10-3	TRBJ1-1	TGTGCCATCCTACAGGAAAAGAACACTGAAGCTTTCTTT	CAILQEKNTEAFF
TRBD2	few	TRBV29-1	TRBJ2-1	TGCAGCGTCCTGAGGACTAGCGGGATCTACAATGAGCAGTTCTTC	CSVLRTSGIYNEQFF
-	few	TRBV20-1	TRBJ2-7	TGCAGTGCTACCTGGCTCGCCGCCTACGAGCAGTACTTC	CSATWLAAYEQYF
TRBD1	many	TRBV5-1	TRBJ1-1	TGCGCCAGCTCTGAAACAGGGGCTACTGAAGCTTTCTTT	CASSETGATEAFF
-	-	TRBV15	TRBJ1-1	TGTGCCACCAGCCGTCCCCCGCTTTGGAACACTGAAGCTTTCTTT	CATSRPPLWNTEAFF
-	few	TRBV6-1	TRBJ1-1	TGTGCCAGCAGTGAAGCGGCCGCAGGGCAGTGGTTCACTGAAGCTTTCTTT	CASSEAAAGQWFTEAFF
-	many	TRBV20-1	TRBJ1-1	TGCAGTGCTTCCCCGAACACTGAAGCTTTCTTT	CSASPNTEAFF
TRBD1	-	TRBV28	TRBJ2-5	TGTGCCAGCAGTACCAGACAGGGGAGGTCCAGTCCCCAAGAGACCCAGTACTTC	CASSTRQGRSSPQETQYF
TRBD1	many	TRBV10-2	TRBJ1-5	TGCGCCAGCAGTGGGGCCAGGGGGCCTGAGCAGCCCCAGCATTTT	CASSGARGPEQPQHF
TRBD1	many	TRBV29-1	TRBJ2-2	TGCGGAAGGACAGGGCAGACCGGGGAGCTGTTTTTT	CGRTGQTGELFF
-	-	TRBV6-1	TRBJ2-7	TGTGCCAGCAGTGAAATTAACAGCTACGAGCAGTACTTC	CASSEINSYEQYF
TRBD2	few	TRBV12-3/TRBV12-4	TRBJ2-2	TGTGCCAGCAGTTTAGAACACGGACTAGCGGGAGTCTCTCGGGAGCTGTTTTTT	CASSLEHGLAGVSRELFF
-	-	TRBV29-1	TRBJ2-3	TGCAGCGTTGCAGGCAGGGGAAACACAGATACGCAGTATTTT	CSVAGRGNTDTQYF
-	few	TRBV7-2	TRBJ2-1	TGTGCCAGCAGCTTAGACCCAGTCGGGTACAATGAGCAGTTCTTC	CASSLDPVGYNEQFF
-	many	TRBV24-1	TRBJ2-7	TGTGCCACGTCGAGAGGAGAGGACGAGCAGTACTTC	CATSRGEDEQYF
-	few	TRBV2	TRBJ2-7	TGTGCCAGCAGGAGGGATCCCTACGAGCAGTACTTC	CASRRDPYEQYF
TRBD1	few	TRBV19	TRBJ1-2	TGTGCCAGTAGTATAGGTACAGGGGGCGCGGTCTATGGCTACACCTTC	CASSIGTGGAVYGYTF
-	-	TRBV3-1	TRBJ2-5	TGTGCCAGCCGCGGGGTAGAGACCCAGTACTTC	CASRGVETQYF
-	few	TRBV29-1	TRBJ2-1	TGCAGCGTTGAAGAGAGGGGGACTCCCCGGGAGCAGTTCTTC	CSVEERGTPREQFF
-	-	TRBV7-9	TRBJ2-7	TGTGCCAGCAGCCTGAGGACAGACCAATCCTACGAGCAGTACTTC	CASSLRTDQSYEQYF
TRBD1	few	TRBV12-3/TRBV12-4	TRBJ1-6	TGTGCCAGCAGTAGACAGGGGTGGGGTTCACCCCTCCACTTT	CASSRQGWGSPLHF
-	many	TRBV7-2	TRBJ1-4	TGTGCCAGCAGCTTAGGGGTCGTTGCAACTAATGAAAAACTGTTTTTT	CASSLGVVATNEKLFF
-	many	TRBV15	TRBJ1-2	TGTGCCACCAGCATTACAGGGTCCTATGGTGGCTACACCTTC	CATSITGSYGGYTF
-	few	TRBV5-1	TRBJ2-7	TGCGCCAGCAGCCCGGTCGCACAGGGAAGGAGTGAGCAGTACTTC	CASSPVAQGRSEQYF
TRBD1	few	TRBV7-2	TRBJ1-1	TGTGCCAGCAGCCTTAACTTAGGACAGGGGAGGACTGAAGCTTTCTTT	CASSLNLGQGRTEAFF
TRBD1	few	TRBV7-7	TRBJ2-2	TGTGCCAGCAGCTCCCGGGACAGGGAGGGGGAGCTGTTTTTT	CASSSRDREGELFF
-	-	TRBV14	TRBJ1-2	TGTGCCAGCAGCCAAGATCGACATGGGGGCGGCTATGGCTACACCTTC	CASSQDRHGGGYGYTF
-	few	TRBV29-1	TRBJ2-1	TGCAGCGTTCGACTAGGGGGGGGGTTTGAGCAGTTCTTC	CSVRLGGGFEQFF
TRBD2	-	TRBV6-5	TRBJ2-5	TGTGCCAGCAGTTACTCGAGACTAGCGGGAGTATCCCAAGAGACCCAGTACTTC	CASSYSRLAGVSQETQYF
-	-	TRBV19	TRBJ1-5	TGTGCCAGTAGCCTCAGGGCTAGCAATCAGCCCCAGCATTTT	CASSLRASNQPQHF
-	many	TRBV30	TRBJ1-1	TGTGCCTGGAGTGTAGACCACACTGAAGCTTTCTTT	CAWSVDHTEAFF